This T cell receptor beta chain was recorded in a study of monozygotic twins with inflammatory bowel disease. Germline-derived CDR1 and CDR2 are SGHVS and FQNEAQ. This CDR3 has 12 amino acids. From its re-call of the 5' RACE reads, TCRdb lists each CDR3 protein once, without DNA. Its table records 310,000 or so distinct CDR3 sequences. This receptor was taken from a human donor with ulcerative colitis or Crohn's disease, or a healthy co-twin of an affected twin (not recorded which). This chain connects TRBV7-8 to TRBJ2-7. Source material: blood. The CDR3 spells CASSSGDYEQYF. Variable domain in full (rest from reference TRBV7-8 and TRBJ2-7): GAGVSQSPRYKVAKRGQDVALRCDPISGHVSLFWYQQALGQGPEFLTYFQNEAQLDKSGLPSDRFFAERPEGSVSTLKIQRTQQEDSAVYLCASSSGDYEQYFGPGTRLTVT.